The clone carrying this TCR beta chain was observed at least ten times. The entry originates in a study of T cells in Graves' hyperthyroidism and ophthalmopathy. Amplification targeted TCR beta CDR3 regions from RNA transcripts. The HTBI primer set drove a first-round RT-PCR of the TCR CDR3. TCRdb reanalysed the multiplex PCR reads using MiXCR and keeps one entry per CDR3 protein. The table shows around 340,000 distinct CDR3 sequences, with 15% to 20% occurring only once. Every diagnosis used clinical symptoms, serum thyroxine and TRAb, thyroid ultrasound and orbital computed tomography. The source of this sequence is a woman aged 40-49 years with Graves' ophthalmopathy. Sample: blood.

CDR3 coding DNA: TGCAGTGGGAGCAGCCAAGAGACCCAGTACTTC. Its translation: CSGSSQETQYF. V and J are TRBV20-1 and TRBJ2-5; D unresolved. The CDR3 spans 11 residues. V shed 7 bases and J shed 1 base, with 7 bases lying between them. Germline V CDR1 and CDR2: DFQATT, SNEGSKA (reference sequence).